Listed here is a single TCR beta chain. The target antigen is unknown. V shed 2 bases and J shed 3 bases, with 8 bases lying between them. This CDR3 is built from 13 residues. Germline CDR1 and CDR2: GTSNPN and SVGIG (reference sequence). This sample is drawn from a study of beta chain features in type 1 diabetes. As for the study in general: Sorted cells numbering over 95,000,000 were examined across all samples.

Reverse transcription of all isolated RNA meant that expressed TCRB transcripts were sequenced. The assay was immunoSEQ multiplex PCR, and TCRdb's table has in-frame clones only and misses some. The sample lists about 300,000 clones; about 8.5% were seen once. Study-level findings and limits: Shorter TCRB CDR3s, moderately but significantly so, marked every one of the four CD4+ subsets in Type 1 diabetes patients. These data did not resolve whether HLA type affects TCRB rearrangement. Highly expressing activated T cells could be over-counted with a cDNA template.

This chain links TRBV30 with TRBJ1-5; D possibly corresponds to TRBD1 (5 bases). This receptor was obtained from a woman in her late teens or twenties in good health. Sequences were obtained from central memory CD4+ T cells from blood. The CDR3 DNA sequence: TGTGCCTGGAGTAAGGGGCTCAATCAGCCCCAGCATTTT. As protein: CAWSKGLNQPQHF.